This is a list of T cell receptor beta chains from one sample in a study of OX40 agonist ivuxolimab in advanced cancers. Profiling relied on immunoSEQ multiplex PCR, and the TCRdb table lists in-frame clones only, not all of them. The repertoire holds around 12,000 clones, 65% to 90% seen once, with around 45% in the top ten. The starting material was CD4+ or CD8+ T cells sorted from blood, obtained in a trial of the OX40 agonist ivuxolimab. The receptors originated from an adult with an advanced solid tumor such as melanoma, head and neck, liver or kidney cancer. The CDR3 runs from the conserved cysteine through the conserved F or W. D genes are given only for firm matches. Some rows mark clone size as missing; the rest say once, few, many or name a class of expanded clone.

j_gene	len	d_gene	abundance	v_gene	CDR3aa	CDR3nt
TRBJ1-5	16	-	-	TRBV23-1	CASSQSILWGRQPQHF	TGCGCCAGCAGTCAATCGATTTTGTGGGGGAGGCAGCCCCAGCATTTT
TRBJ2-7	13	-	few	TRBV29-1	CSVDRELVPEQYF	TGCAGCGTTGATCGGGAATTAGTACCCGAGCAGTACTTC
TRBJ2-7	15	TRBD2	-	TRBV28	CASTKNSGRTYEQYF	TGTGCCAGCACCAAAAATAGCGGGAGAACCTACGAGCAGTACTTC
TRBJ2-2	13	-	-	TRBV4-1	CASIDSNTGELFF	TGCGCCAGCATCGACAGCAACACCGGGGAGCTGTTTTTT
TRBJ1-2	13	TRBD1	once	TRBV30	CAYRGNLDYGYTF	TGTGCCTACAGGGGTAACCTAGACTATGGCTACACCTTC
TRBJ2-4	13	-	-	TRBV27	CASSLSQKNIQYF	TGTGCCAGCAGTTTATCGCAAAAAAACATTCAGTACTTC
TRBJ2-3	15	-	-	TRBV30	CAFFPTGTGTDTQYF	TGTGCCTTTTTTCCAACCGGGACGGGCACAGATACGCAGTATTTT
TRBJ2-7	10	-	-	TRBV2	CASSDYEQYF	TGTGCCAGCAGCGACTACGAGCAGTACTTC
TRBJ1-1	13	-	-	TRBV5-1	CASSFSGPPEAFF	TGCGCCAGCAGCTTCTCGGGACCTCCTGAAGCTTTCTTT
TRBJ2-7	14	TRBD1	-	TRBV19	CASSPGQGGNEQYF	TGTGCCAGTAGTCCGGGACAGGGGGGAAACGAGCAGTACTTC
TRBJ2-7	17	TRBD2	-	TRBV19	CASSPGGLAGLWGEQYF	TGTGCCAGTAGTCCTGGGGGACTAGCGGGGCTATGGGGAGAGCAGTACTTC
TRBJ2-3	13	-	-	TRBV6-1	CASRGPGTDTQYF	TGTGCCAGCAGGGGGCCTGGCACAGATACGCAGTATTTT
TRBJ2-3	15	-	-	TRBV7-8	CASSLGASATDTQYF	TGTGCCAGCAGCCTAGGGGCTAGCGCCACAGATACGCAGTATTTT
TRBJ2-2	16	-	-	TRBV9	CASSVNLGGNTGELFF	TGTGCCAGCAGCGTTAATTTAGGTGGGAACACCGGGGAGCTGTTTTTT
TRBJ2-3	13	-	-	TRBV7-6	CASSLNFEDTQYF	TGTGCCAGCAGCTTAAACTTTGAAGATACGCAGTATTTT
TRBJ2-7	14	-	-	TRBV10-3	CAISEGFGSYEQYF	TGTGCCATCAGTGAGGGGTTCGGGTCCTACGAGCAGTACTTC
TRBJ2-7	15	-	-	TRBV18	CASLPDGDIYYEQYF	TGTGCCAGCTTACCGGACGGTGACATCTACTACGAGCAGTACTTC
TRBJ2-2	15	TRBD2	-	TRBV4-1	CASSQEGTKAGELFF	TGCGCCAGCAGCCAAGAAGGGACTAAGGCCGGGGAGCTGTTTTTT
TRBJ2-7	13	TRBD2	-	TRBV29-1	CSAETSASYEQYF	TGCAGCGCCGAAACTAGCGCGTCCTACGAGCAGTACTTC
TRBJ1-1	13	-	-	TRBV7-9	CASSGQYGVEAFF	TGTGCCAGCAGCGGACAGTACGGAGTTGAAGCTTTCTTT
TRBJ1-1	15	-	-	TRBV5-4	CASSLATGFNTEAFF	TGTGCCAGCAGCTTGGCCACAGGGTTTAACACTGAAGCTTTCTTT
TRBJ1-1	12	-	-	TRBV28	CASSFGRTEAFF	TGTGCCAGCAGTTTCGGGCGGACTGAAGCTTTCTTT
TRBJ2-1	15	-	-	TRBV4-1	CASSQDRTTPNEQFF	TGCGCCAGCAGCCAAGACCGGACCACCCCGAATGAGCAGTTCTTC
TRBJ1-1	13	-	-	TRBV27	CASRMGVNTEAFF	TGTGCCAGCAGGATGGGCGTAAACACTGAAGCTTTCTTT
TRBJ1-1	13	-	few	TRBV4-3	CASSQTLNTEAFF	TGCGCCAGCAGCCAGACACTGAACACTGAAGCTTTCTTT
TRBJ1-2	17	TRBD1	-	TRBV9	CASSGPDRDRADYGYTF	TGTGCCAGCAGCGGACCAGACCGGGACAGGGCTGACTATGGCTACACCTTC
TRBJ2-7	16	-	-	TRBV7-8	CASSSRDAAFSYEQYF	TGTGCCAGCAGCTCCCGGGACGCAGCCTTCTCCTACGAGCAGTACTTC
TRBJ2-7	18	-	-	TRBV28	CASSLWVGQRGGGNEQYF	TGTGCCAGCAGTTTATGGGTGGGACAGAGGGGGGGTGGAAACGAGCAGTACTTC
TRBJ2-7	14	-	-	TRBV19	CASSIGGSGYEQYF	TGTGCCAGTAGTATAGGCGGTTCAGGTTACGAGCAGTACTTC
TRBJ1-1	14	TRBD1	-	TRBV27	CASSWGQMNTEAFF	TGTGCCAGCAGTTGGGGACAGATGAACACTGAAGCTTTCTTT
TRBJ2-3	14	TRBD2	-	TRBV5-4	CASSSGLAGDTQYF	TGTGCCAGCAGCTCGGGACTAGCGGGGGATACGCAGTATTTT
TRBJ2-1	15	TRBD1	-	TRBV29-1	CSVETGQGLYNEQFF	TGCAGCGTTGAGACTGGACAGGGGTTATACAATGAGCAGTTCTTC